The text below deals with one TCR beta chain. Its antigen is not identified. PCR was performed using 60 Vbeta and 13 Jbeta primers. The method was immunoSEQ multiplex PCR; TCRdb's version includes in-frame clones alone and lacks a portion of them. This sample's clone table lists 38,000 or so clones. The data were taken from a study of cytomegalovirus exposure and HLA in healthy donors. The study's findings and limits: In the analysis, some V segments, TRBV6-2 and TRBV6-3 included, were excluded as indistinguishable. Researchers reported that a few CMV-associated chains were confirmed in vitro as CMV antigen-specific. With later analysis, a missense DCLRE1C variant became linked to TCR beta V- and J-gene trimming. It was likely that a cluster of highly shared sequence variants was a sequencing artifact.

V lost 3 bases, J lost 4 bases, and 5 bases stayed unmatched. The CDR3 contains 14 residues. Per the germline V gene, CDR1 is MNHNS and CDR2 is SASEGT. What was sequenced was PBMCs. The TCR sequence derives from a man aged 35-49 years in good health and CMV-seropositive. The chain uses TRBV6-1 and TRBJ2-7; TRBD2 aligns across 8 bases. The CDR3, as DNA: TGTGCCAGCAGTGACGGGCGGGAGGTGTACGAGCAGTACTTC. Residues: CASSDGREVYEQYF.